The T cell receptor beta chain under discussion was sequenced for a study of T cells after yellow fever vaccination. Broader study findings: Only a minor proportion of clonotypes was detected across both CD4 and CD8 compartments. In post-booster samples, most primary-vaccination clones reappeared (approximately 97% CD4, 70% to 90% CD8).

A single record per CDR3 protein comes from TCRdb applying MiXCR to the 5' RACE reads. The data contain 300,000 to 350,000 distinct CDR3 sequences, less than 9.5% of them seen just once; the ten biggest clones take up 17%. The V and J ends lost 1 base and 7 bases respectively, with 16 bases between them. This CDR3 is 15 amino acids long. The germline V gene encodes CDR1 LNHNV and CDR2 YYDKDF (reference sequence). This clonotype was seen only a few times. Its target is unknown. The starting material was PBMCs, obtained roughly 46 days after the first yellow fever vaccination. The receptor was isolated from a man aged 18 to 30 who received the YFV17D yellow fever vaccine. The V and J genes are TRBV15 and TRBJ1-2, with D possibly matching TRBD1 (6 bases). This CDR3 reads CATSRVDSLRGGYTF. The CDR3, as DNA: TGTGCCACCAGCAGAGTGGACAGTCTTCGTGGTGGCTACACCTTC.